This is a list of T cell receptor beta chains from one sample in a study of control samples from healthy donors and cancer patients. The repertoire was sequenced with immunoSEQ multiplex PCR; TCRdb's copy has only in-frame clones and lacks some. The sample yields 150,000 or so clones, 88% seen once. Material: blood. The receptors shown here come from a man between 18 and 29 years old in good health. Both conserved end residues are part of each CDR3. The D gene is left open where the match is weak.

TRBD1	TRBJ1-5	TRBV4-1	CASSQEYALDRAGDQPQHF
TRBD2	TRBJ2-1	TRBV18	CASSARLSGEGNEQFF
.	TRBJ1-2	TRBV6-5	CATQRGGHGYTF
.	TRBJ2-7	TRBV7-6	CASSLDPSAGPYEQYF
.	TRBJ2-6	TRBV28	CASSLSGRANVLTF
TRBD1	TRBJ1-1	TRBV29-1	CSVSEGGQGPLVTEAFF
.	TRBJ1-1	TRBV12-2	CASRLRGPTYTEAFF
.	TRBJ1-2	TRBV7-2	CASTLLSVRYGDYGYTF
TRBD1	TRBJ1-2	TRBV5-1	CASSLADRVNGYTF
.	TRBJ1-1	TRBV28	CASSPSQPTEAFF
TRBD2	TRBJ2-1	TRBV6-4	CASSDSGTSNEQFF